This T cell receptor (beta chain) was documented in a study of OX40 agonist ivuxolimab in advanced cancers. Overall study context: Treatment received earlier with anti-PD-1, anti-PD-L1 or anti-CTLA-4 agents was allowed, and around 36% had some. General study points: With doses of 0.1 to 3.0 mg/kg, CD4+ and CD8+ blood T cells had undergone clonal expansion by week 6.

This clone came up once. Antigen specificity is unknown. The assay was immunoSEQ multiplex PCR, and TCRdb's table has in-frame clones only and misses some. Of about 120,000 clones listed, roughly nine tenths are singletons. Germline lookup yields CDR1 SGHRS and CDR2 YFSETQ. V was trimmed by 4 bases and J by 3 bases, leaving 7 bases between them. CDR3 length: 13 residues. This chain links TRBV5-1 with TRBJ2-2; D is perhaps TRBD2 (6 bases). The receptor comes from an adult with an advanced solid tumor such as melanoma, head and neck, liver or kidney cancer. The starting material was CD4+ or CD8+ T cells sorted from blood, obtained in a trial of the OX40 agonist ivuxolimab. Here the CDR3 DNA reads TGCGCCAGCAGCGGGACTGACACCGGGGAGCTGTTTTTT. This sequence encodes CASSGTDTGELFF.